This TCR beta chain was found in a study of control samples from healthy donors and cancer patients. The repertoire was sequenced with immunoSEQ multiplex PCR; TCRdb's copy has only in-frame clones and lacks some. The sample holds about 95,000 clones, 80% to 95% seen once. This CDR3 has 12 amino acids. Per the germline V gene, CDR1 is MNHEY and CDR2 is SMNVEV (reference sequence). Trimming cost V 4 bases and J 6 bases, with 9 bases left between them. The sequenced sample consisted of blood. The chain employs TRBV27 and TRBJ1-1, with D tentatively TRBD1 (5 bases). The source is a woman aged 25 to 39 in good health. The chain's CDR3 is CASSSRDSEAFF. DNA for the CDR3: TGTGCCAGCAGTTCGAGGGACTCTGAAGCTTTCTTT.